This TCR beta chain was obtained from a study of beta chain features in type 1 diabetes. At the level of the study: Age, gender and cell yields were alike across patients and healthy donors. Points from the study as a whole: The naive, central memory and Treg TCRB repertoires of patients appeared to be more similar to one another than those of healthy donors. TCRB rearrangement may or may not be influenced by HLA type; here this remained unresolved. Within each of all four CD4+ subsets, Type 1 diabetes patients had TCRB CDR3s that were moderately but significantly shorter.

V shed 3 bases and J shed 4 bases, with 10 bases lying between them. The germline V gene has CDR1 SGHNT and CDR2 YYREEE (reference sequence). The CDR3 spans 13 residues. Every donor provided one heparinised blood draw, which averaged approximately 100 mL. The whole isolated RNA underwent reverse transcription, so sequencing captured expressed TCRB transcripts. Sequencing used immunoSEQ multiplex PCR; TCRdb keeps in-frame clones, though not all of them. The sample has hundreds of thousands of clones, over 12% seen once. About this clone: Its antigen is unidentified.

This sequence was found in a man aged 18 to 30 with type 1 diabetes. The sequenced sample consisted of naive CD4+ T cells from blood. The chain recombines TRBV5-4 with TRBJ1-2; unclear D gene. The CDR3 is CASSYQDPYGYTF. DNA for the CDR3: TGTGCCAGCAGCTATCAGGATCCCTATGGCTACACCTTC.